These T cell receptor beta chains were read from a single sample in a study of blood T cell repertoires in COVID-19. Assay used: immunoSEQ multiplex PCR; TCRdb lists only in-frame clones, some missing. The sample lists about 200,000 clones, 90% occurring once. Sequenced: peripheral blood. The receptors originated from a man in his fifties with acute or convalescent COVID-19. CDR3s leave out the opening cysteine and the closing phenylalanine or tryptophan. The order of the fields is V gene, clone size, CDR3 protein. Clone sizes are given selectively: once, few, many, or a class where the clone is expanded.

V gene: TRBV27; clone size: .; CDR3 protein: ASSSAGEGQETQY
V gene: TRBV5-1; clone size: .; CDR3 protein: ASSLGRNTEAF
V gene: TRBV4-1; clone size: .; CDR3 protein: ASSFRQGAGSYEQY
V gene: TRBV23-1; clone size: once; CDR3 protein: ASSRTAGGDGELF
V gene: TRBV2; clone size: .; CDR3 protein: ASKVSRGETQY
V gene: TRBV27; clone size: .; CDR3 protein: ASSPTYRDGYT
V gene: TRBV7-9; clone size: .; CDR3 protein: ASSERQGETGNTIY
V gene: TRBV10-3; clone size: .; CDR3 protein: AISRQQGDSGANVLT
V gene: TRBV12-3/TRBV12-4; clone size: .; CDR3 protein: ASSLREVRGYT
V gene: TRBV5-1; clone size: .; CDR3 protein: ASSLGQGGNEQF
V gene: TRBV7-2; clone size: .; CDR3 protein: ASSLVGTIKTGELF
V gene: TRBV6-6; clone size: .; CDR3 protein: ASSYILDQETQY
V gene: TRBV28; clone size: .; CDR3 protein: ASSYIAGSANTGELF
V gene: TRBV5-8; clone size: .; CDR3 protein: ASSPIRTGYYGYT
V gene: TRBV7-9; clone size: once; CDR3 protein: ASSRGSGSLSTDTQY
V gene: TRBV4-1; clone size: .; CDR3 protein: ASSQDWTGGDNSPLH
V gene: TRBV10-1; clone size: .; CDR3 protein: ASRSPLISGCYGEQF
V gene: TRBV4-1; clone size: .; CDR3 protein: ASSQDNPGLAGDNEQF
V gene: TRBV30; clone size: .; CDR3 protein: AWSLKRNSPLH
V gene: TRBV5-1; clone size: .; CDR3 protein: ASRRLEATNEKLF
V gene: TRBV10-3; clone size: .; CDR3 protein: AISWDRDIYNEQF
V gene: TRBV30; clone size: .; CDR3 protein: AWNTGYSNQPQH
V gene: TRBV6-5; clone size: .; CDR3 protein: ASSSRTGSGNTIY
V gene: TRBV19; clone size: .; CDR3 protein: ASMRGMAGELF
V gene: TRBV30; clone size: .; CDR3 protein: AWSVSIGELF
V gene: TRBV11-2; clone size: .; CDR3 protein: ASSLAQNNSPLH
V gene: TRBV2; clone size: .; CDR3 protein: ASSEGGGTSRETQY
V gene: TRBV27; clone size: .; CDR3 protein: ASSGVSSYNEQF
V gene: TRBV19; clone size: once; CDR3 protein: ASSGITGGANVLT
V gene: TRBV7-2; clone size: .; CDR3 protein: ASRSQETQY
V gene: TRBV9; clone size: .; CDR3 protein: ASSPGTESYQPQH
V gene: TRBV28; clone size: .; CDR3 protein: ASSHRRGTNEKLF
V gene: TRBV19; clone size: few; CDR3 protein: ASSAQGTGPNQPQH
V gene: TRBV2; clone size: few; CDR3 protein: ASKSGRSGETQY
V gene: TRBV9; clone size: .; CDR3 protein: ASSASGNTGELF
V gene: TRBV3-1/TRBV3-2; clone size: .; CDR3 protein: ASSPPQTGTSGSHSNEQF
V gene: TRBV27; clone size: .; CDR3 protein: ASSSGGTEAF
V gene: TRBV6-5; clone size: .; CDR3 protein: ASSLNRELNTEAF
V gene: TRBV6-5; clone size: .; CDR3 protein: ASSWEQGGNSPLH
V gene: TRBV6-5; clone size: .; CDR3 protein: ASSWDSPSGANVLT
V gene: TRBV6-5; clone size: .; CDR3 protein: ASSYPGGRGYT
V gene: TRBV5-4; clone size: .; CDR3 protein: ASSPWGSGRNEQF
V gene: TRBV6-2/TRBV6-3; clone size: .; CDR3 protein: ASSTGGSDGYT
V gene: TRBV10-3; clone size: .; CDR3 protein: ASETGQTNYGYT
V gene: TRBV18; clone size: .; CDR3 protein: ASSPEFGGSGYT
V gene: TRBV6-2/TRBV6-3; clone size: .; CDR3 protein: ASSYSLMLAGGSSYNEQF
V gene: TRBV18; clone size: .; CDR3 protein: ASSLLAGAYNEQF